Below are 28 T cell receptor beta chains sequenced from a single sample in a study of spatial heterogeneity in lung cancer. Study-level results: Expanded intratumoral alpha and beta TCR counts tracked tumor mutation counts.

TCRdb processed the 5' RACE reads anew with MiXCR; each CDR3 protein has one entry. The sample has 9,000 to 13,000 distinct CDR3 sequences; roughly 8% are singletons. No antigens are known for them. As for time point: sample taken at primary tumor resection. Specimen: lung tumor tissue, collected at surgery. The receptors shown here come from a female donor with early-stage non-small cell lung cancer.

At least ten counts were recorded for this clonotype. V gene TRBV5-1 combines with J gene TRBJ1-4; D gene uncertain. The CDR3 runs 14 residues. CDR1 is SGHRS and CDR2 is YFSETQ in the germline V gene. The V gene lost 3 bases and the J gene lost 4 bases, with 10 bases spanning the gap. The CDR3 region has the DNA TGCGCCAGCAGCTCTGGTCGCTTTAATGAAAAACTGTTTTTT. It specifies CASSSGRFNEKLFF.

This clonotype was counted at least ten times. This rearrangement joins TRBV10-3 to TRBJ2-7; D perhaps matches TRBD1 (7 bases). This CDR3 is 14 amino acids long. CDR1 and CDR2 from the germline V gene are ENHRY and SYGVKD. The germline V and J ends were trimmed by 11 bases and 2 bases, with 19 bases remaining between them. CDR3 amino acids: CAAERGTDPYEQYF. The CDR3 bases are TGTGCCGCCGAGCGCGGGACAGATCCCTACGAGCAGTACTTC.

This clonotype was detected ten times or more. The CDR3 DNA reads as TGTGCCAGCAGCCCAACCCCTAGCGGGGGGGCGAAGACCCAGTACTTC. It yields the protein CASSPTPSGGAKTQYF. V and J are TRBV7-8 and TRBJ2-5; 12 bases are shared with TRBD2. The CDR3 spans 16 residues. V trimming: 5 bases; J trimming: 6 bases; junction bases outside the gene matches: 10. Germline V gene lookup returns CDR1 SGHVS and CDR2 FQNEAQ.

Within the sample, this clonotype is medium-sized. The CDR3 coding sequence is TGCAGCGTTCCGGGACACCTCATCACAGATACGCAGTATTTT. Its protein is CSVPGHLITDTQYF. The chain has TRBV29-1 and TRBJ2-3; possibly TRBD1 for D (6 bases). The germline V gene encodes CDR1 SQVTM and CDR2 ANQGSEA. Trimming stripped 5 bases from V and 2 bases from J, with 14 bases between. This CDR3 is built from 14 residues.

The chain combines TRBV3-1 with TRBJ1-2; D possibly corresponds to TRBD1 (6 bases). From germline, CDR1 is LGHDT and CDR2 YNNKEL (reference sequence). V lost 2 bases and J lost 8, with 18 bases in between. The CDR3 spans 15 residues. The CDR3 sequence is CASSQSTGSMRGYTF. Here the CDR3 DNA reads TGTGCCAGCAGCCAATCAACAGGGTCAATGCGCGGCTACACCTTC. The variable domain in full, with the rest retrieved from reference TRBV3-1 and TRBJ1-2, is DTAVSQTPKYLVTQMGNDKSIKCEQNLGHDTMYWYKQDSKKFLKIMFSYNNKELIINETVPNRFSPKSPDKAHLNLHINSLELGDSAVYFCASSQSTGSMRGYTFGSGTRLTVV.

This clonotype was detected many times. J is TRBJ1-1 and V is TRBV9; D unresolved. CDR1 and CDR2 from the germline V gene are SGDLS and YYNGEE. This CDR3 is 13 amino acids long. Trimming took 0 bases from V and 4 from J, leaving 7 bases between them. The CDR3 spells CASSVAGATEAFF. For the CDR3, the DNA is TGTGCCAGCAGCGTAGCAGGAGCCACTGAAGCTTTCTTT.

This clonotype rates as medium-sized (0.01 to 0.1%). V is TRBV20-1 and J is TRBJ2-3; D gene ambiguous. Germline V gene data show CDR1 as DFQATT and CDR2 as SNEGSKA (reference sequence). Trimming pared 3 bases from V and 6 bases from J, leaving 13 bases between. CDR3 length: 13 residues. CDR3: CSASGFRTDTQYF. In DNA, the CDR3 is TGCAGTGCTAGCGGGTTCCGTACGGATACGCAGTATTTT.

The sample holds many counts of this clonotype. A junction boundary mismatches the germline segment, possibly from a read error. The chain combines TRBV6-1 with TRBJ1-5; perhaps TRBD1 as D (5 bases). Germline CDR1 reads MNHNS; CDR2 reads SASEGT. The CDR3 spans 12 residues. The CDR3 here is CASSEGDLLQHF. The CDR3 DNA is TGTGCCAGCAGCGAAGGGGACTTGCTCCAGCATTTT.

This clonotype was detected many times. The chain is built from TRBV12-5 and TRBJ2-7; 9 nucleotides agree with TRBD1. V shed 5 bases and J 2 bases; nucleotides not matched to a gene: 4. The germline V gene encodes CDR1 LGHNT and CDR2 FRNRAP. The CDR3 spans 14 residues. The CDR3 sequence: CASGTGQGPYEQYF. The CDR3 nucleotides are TGTGCTAGTGGTACGGGACAGGGCCCCTACGAGCAGTACTTC.

By its share, this clonotype is medium-sized. V and J are TRBV12-3 or TRBV12-4 and TRBJ2-3; 9 nucleotides match TRBD2. This CDR3 region has 16 residues. Losses at the gene ends were 3 bases for V and 4 bases for J; bases not matched to a gene: 8. CDR3 region: CASSLRKTSGADTQYF. CDR3 nucleotides: TGTGCCAGCAGTTTGCGGAAGACTAGCGGTGCAGATACGCAGTATTTT.

This clonotype has ten or more counts. The chain joins TRBV6-5 to TRBJ2-5, with 14 bases that match TRBD2. J was trimmed by 8 bases and V by 7 bases; bases with no gene match: 12. Germline CDR1 reads MNHEY; CDR2 reads SVGAGI. This CDR3 is 16 amino acids long. The CDR3 nucleotides are TGTGCCAGCACCCTAGGGACTAGCGGGGGCGTCGGAACCCAGTACTTC. Translated: CASTLGTSGGVGTQYF.

This clonotype was picked up many times. The V call is TRBV10-3, the J call TRBJ2-3; weak D call: TRBD1 (6 bases). The germline V gene encodes CDR1 ENHRY and CDR2 SYGVKD. The V end was cut by 3 bases, the J end by 8 bases, with 15 bases between. The CDR3 has 14 amino acids. CDR3 sequence: CAISDTRGDGTQYF. CDR3 nucleotides: TGTGCCATCAGTGACACCAGGGGCGACGGTACGCAGTATTTT.

This rearrangement joins TRBV20-1 to TRBJ1-5; D is uncertain. With 3 bases removed from V and 5 bases from J, the gap between germline ends came to 8 bases. The CDR3 extends over 12 amino acids. The germline V gene encodes CDR1 DFQATT and CDR2 SNEGSKA (reference sequence). CDR3 nucleotide sequence: TGCAGTGCTAGTGGTGGTCATCAGCCCCAGCATTTT. This sequence encodes CSASGGHQPQHF.

This clonotype is deemed medium-sized. The chain links TRBV3-1 to TRBJ1-2; 7 nucleotides match TRBD1. V lost 8 bases, J lost 3 bases, and 9 bases stayed unmatched. Looked up from germline, CDR1 is LGHDT and CDR2 is YNNKEL (reference sequence). This CDR3 is 14 amino acids long. For the CDR3, the DNA is TGTGCCAGCGGGAGACAGGGTACGGACTATGGCTACACCTTC. This encodes CASGRQGTDYGYTF.

This chain uses TRBV20-1 with TRBJ2-2; TRBD2 matches at 9 bases. V lost 0 bases to trimming and J lost 1 base; unmatched junction nucleotides: 9. The CDR3 loop spans 18 amino acids. In germline, CDR1 is DFQATT, CDR2 SNEGSKA (reference sequence). The CDR3 DNA reads TGCAGTGCTAGAGATCGGTTAGCGGGGGCTATGAACACCGGGGAGCTGTTTTTT. Its translation: CSARDRLAGAMNTGELFF.

Details on this clonotype: This may arise from a read error, as a much more abundant clone is one base away. The J gene is TRBJ2-3, the V gene TRBV11-2; D is perhaps TRBD2 (5 bases). This CDR3 region has 14 residues. Germline V CDR1 and CDR2: SGHAT, FQNNGV. CDR3 residues: CASSPSRGADTLYF. CDR3 DNA sequence: TGTGCCAGCAGCCCATCACGGGGTGCAGATACGCTGTATTTT.

This clonotype appeared many times. The chain uses TRBV29-1 and TRBJ2-7, with D possibly matching TRBD2 (6 bases). There are 12 residues in the CDR3. From germline, CDR1 is SQVTM and CDR2 ANQGSEA. Trimming left V 5 bases short and J 5 bases short, with 13 bases between. CDR3 in DNA: TGCAGCGTTACTATTCGGGGGAACGAGCAGTACTTC. Protein: CSVTIRGNEQYF.

This clonotype occurred many times. The chain carries TRBV7-3 and TRBJ2-3, with 11 positions matching TRBD1. Trimming took 2 bases from V and 4 from J; bases not matched to a gene: 5. This CDR3 is 16 amino acids long. Germline CDR1 reads SGHTA; CDR2 reads FQGTGA. The CDR3: CASSLWGTGGADTQYF. In DNA, the CDR3 is TGTGCCAGCAGCTTATGGGGGACAGGGGGAGCAGATACGCAGTATTTT.

This clonotype has only a few counts. The rearrangement links TRBV13 to TRBJ2-7; D gene ambiguous. The V end was cut by 3 bases, the J end by 7 bases, with 10 bases between. The germline V gene has CDR1 PRHDT and CDR2 FYEKMQ (reference sequence). The CDR3 is 12 amino acids. The CDR3 reads CASSFSAPEQYF. DNA for the CDR3: TGTGCCAGCAGCTTCTCGGCCCCGGAGCAGTACTTC.

This clonotype was recorded many times. The chain couples TRBV7-3 to TRBJ2-2; 8 bases agree with TRBD1. CDR1 SGHTA and CDR2 FQGTGA come from the germline V gene. Losses at the gene ends were 2 bases for V and 5 bases for J; bases not matched to a gene: 7. The CDR3 is made up of 16 amino acids. This chain's CDR3 is CASSLSSQGGTGELFF. The DNA for the CDR3 is TGTGCCAGCAGCTTATCCTCACAGGGGGGAACCGGGGAGCTGTTTTTT.

At least ten counts were recorded for this clonotype. V gene TRBV28 combines with J gene TRBJ2-5; tentative D call: TRBD2 (7 bases). The CDR3 is 15 amino acids. Germline CDR1 reads MDHEN; CDR2 reads SYDVKM. V was trimmed by 5 bases and J by 3 bases, leaving 16 bases between them. CDR3 amino acids: CASSPHLGGEETQYF. Here the CDR3 DNA reads TGTGCCAGCAGTCCTCATCTAGGGGGGGAAGAGACCCAGTACTTC.

This clonotype turned up a few times. The chain links TRBV30 to TRBJ2-5; D is perhaps TRBD1 (5 bases). Trimming removed 2 bases from V and 4 bases from J, with 8 bases in between. Germline CDR1 is GTSNPN and CDR2 is SVGIG (reference sequence). This CDR3 is built from 12 residues. CDR3 DNA sequence: TGTGCCTGGAGTCAGGGATCAGAGACCCAGTACTTC. Its translation is CAWSQGSETQYF.

By share, this clonotype ranks as medium-sized. The V gene is TRBV7-9, the J gene TRBJ1-2; a weak D match, TRBD1 (6 bases). V lost 3 bases and J lost 6, with 11 bases in between. The CDR3 is 13 amino acids. The germline CDR1 and CDR2 sequences are SEHNR and FQNEAQ (reference sequence). The CDR3 bases are TGTGCCAGCAGCTTGCAAACAGGGAATGGCTACACCTTC. Its translation: CASSLQTGNGYTF.

By share, this clonotype counts as medium-sized. This chain connects TRBV6-1 to TRBJ1-1; 7 nucleotides line up with TRBD1. Germline trimming cut 6 bases from V and 0 bases from J; bases unmatched to any gene: 7. The CDR3 spans 15 residues. Germline CDR1 is MNHNS and CDR2 is SASEGT. CDR3 sequence reads: CASRLGTAVNTEAFF. The CDR3 DNA reads as TGTGCCAGCAGGTTAGGGACAGCTGTGAACACTGAAGCTTTCTTT.

In its sample, this clonotype ranks as medium-sized. The chain combines TRBV3-1 with TRBJ2-2; TRBD2 might be the D (5 bases). The CDR3 spans 16 residues. CDR1 is LGHDT and CDR2 is YNNKEL in the germline V gene (reference sequence). Trimming cost V 1 base and J 4 bases, with 13 bases left between them. CDR3 region: CASSQGVGDRTGELFF. The CDR3 nucleotides read TGTGCCAGCAGCCAAGGAGTGGGAGATCGCACCGGGGAGCTGTTTTTT.

This clonotype was seen at least ten times. The V gene is TRBV10-3, the J gene TRBJ1-3; 9 bases are shared with TRBD1. V trimming: 6 bases; J trimming: 8 bases; junction bases outside the gene matches: 8. Germline CDR1 and CDR2: ENHRY and SYGVKD. CDR3 length: 14 residues. The CDR3 loop is CAISAGTGRDTIYF. Here the CDR3 DNA reads TGTGCCATCAGCGCCGGGACAGGGCGGGACACCATATATTTT.

This clonotype has ten or more counts. V is TRBV10-3 and J is TRBJ1-1; D is possibly TRBD1 (6 bases). Trimming removed 6 bases at V and 3 bases at J, with 14 bases between. Germline lookup yields CDR1 ENHRY and CDR2 SYGVKD. This CDR3 is 14 amino acids long. The CDR3 nucleotides read TGTGCCATCAGGGACGGAGGGGGGTACACTGAAGCTTTCTTT. This translates into CAIRDGGGYTEAFF.

This clonotype was seen ten or more times. The chain carries TRBV27 and TRBJ2-7, with TRBD1 matching 9 bases. Germline V gene data show CDR1 as MNHEY and CDR2 as SMNVEV (reference sequence). V shed 5 bases and J 5 bases; nucleotides not matched to a gene: 10. CDR3 length: 15 residues. CDR3 nucleotides: TGTGCCAGCAGTCACCGGGACAGGGTATTCGACGAGCAGTACTTC. Encoded protein: CASSHRDRVFDEQYF.